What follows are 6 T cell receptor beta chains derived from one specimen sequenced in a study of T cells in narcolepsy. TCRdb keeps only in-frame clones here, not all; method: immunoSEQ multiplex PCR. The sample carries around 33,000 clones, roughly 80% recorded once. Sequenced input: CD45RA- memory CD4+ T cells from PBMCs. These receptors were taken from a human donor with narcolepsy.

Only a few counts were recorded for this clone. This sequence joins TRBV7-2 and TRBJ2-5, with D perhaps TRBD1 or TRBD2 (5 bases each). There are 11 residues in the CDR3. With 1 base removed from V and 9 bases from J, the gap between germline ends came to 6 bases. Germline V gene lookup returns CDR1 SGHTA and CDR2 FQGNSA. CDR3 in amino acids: CASSLGGSQYF. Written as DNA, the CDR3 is TGTGCCAGCAGCTTAGGGGGGTCCCAGTACTTC.

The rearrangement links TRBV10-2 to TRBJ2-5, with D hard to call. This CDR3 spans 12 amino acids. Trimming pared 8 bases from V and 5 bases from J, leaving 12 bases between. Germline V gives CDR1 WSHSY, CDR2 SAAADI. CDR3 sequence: CASGSSRETQYF. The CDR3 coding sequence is TGCGCCAGCGGCTCTTCGCGGGAGACCCAGTACTTC.

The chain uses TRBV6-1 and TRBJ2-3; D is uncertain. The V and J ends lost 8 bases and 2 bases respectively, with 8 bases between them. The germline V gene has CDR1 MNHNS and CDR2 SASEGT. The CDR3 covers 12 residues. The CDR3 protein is CASDGPTDTQYF. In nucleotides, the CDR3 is TGTGCCAGCGATGGACCCACAGATACGCAGTATTTT.

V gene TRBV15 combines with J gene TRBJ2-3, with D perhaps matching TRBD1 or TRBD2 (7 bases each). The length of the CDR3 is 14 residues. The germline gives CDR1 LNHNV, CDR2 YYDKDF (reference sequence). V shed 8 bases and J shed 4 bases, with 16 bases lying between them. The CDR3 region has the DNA TGTGCCACCCGACACCAGGGGGGGGCAGATACGCAGTATTTT. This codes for CATRHQGGADTQYF.

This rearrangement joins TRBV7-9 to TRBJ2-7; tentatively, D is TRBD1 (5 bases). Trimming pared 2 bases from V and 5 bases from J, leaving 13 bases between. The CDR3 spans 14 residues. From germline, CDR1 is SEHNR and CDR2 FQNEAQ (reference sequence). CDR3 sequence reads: CASSLYGREHEQYF. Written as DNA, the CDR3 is TGTGCCAGCAGCTTATATGGCAGGGAACACGAGCAGTACTTC.

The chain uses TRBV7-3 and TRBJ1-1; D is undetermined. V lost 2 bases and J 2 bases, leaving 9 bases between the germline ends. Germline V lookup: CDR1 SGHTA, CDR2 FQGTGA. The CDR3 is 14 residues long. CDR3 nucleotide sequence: TGTGCCAGCAGCTTAGTCGGGCCAAACACTGAAGCTTTCTTT. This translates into CASSLVGPNTEAFF.